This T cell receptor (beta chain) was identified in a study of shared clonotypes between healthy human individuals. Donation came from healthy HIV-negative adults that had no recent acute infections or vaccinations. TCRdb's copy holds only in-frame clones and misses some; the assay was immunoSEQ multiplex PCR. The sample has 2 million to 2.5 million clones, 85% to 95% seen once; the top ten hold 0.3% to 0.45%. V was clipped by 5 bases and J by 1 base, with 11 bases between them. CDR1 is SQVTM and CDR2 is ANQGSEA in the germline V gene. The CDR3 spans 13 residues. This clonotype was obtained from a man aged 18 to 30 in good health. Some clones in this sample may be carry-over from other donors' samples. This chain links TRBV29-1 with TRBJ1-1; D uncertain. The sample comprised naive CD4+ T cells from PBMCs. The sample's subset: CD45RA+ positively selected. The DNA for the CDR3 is TGCAGCGTTCACCTGGAACCGAACACTGAAGCTTTCTTT. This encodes CSVHLEPNTEAFF.